Presented here are 20 T cell receptor beta chains from one specimen sequenced in a study of blood T cell repertoires in COVID-19. Data came from immunoSEQ multiplex PCR; TCRdb stores just in-frame clones and leaves some out. The top ten clones hold about 2.1% of a sample with more than 95,000 clones, approximately 87% of them seen once. Sequenced: peripheral blood. Receptors were obtained from a man aged 25-45 years with acute or convalescent COVID-19.

The CDR3 bases are TGTGCCACCCAGGGTGTTGGGGATCTGACCGGGGAGCTGTTTTTT. Encoded protein: CATQGVGDLTGELFF. The chain carries TRBV10-3 and TRBJ2-2, with D tentatively TRBD1 (5 bases). Germline V gives CDR1 ENHRY, CDR2 SYGVKD. The CDR3 is 15 residues long. V lost 10 bases, J lost 5 bases, and 20 bases lay in between.

This chain links TRBV5-1 with TRBJ1-2; 12 bases align to TRBD1. V trimming: 4 bases; J trimming: 7 bases; junction bases outside the gene matches: 8. CDR3 size: 15 residues. Germline V gene sequence: CDR1 SGHRS, CDR2 YFSETQ. CDR3 protein: CASSVGTGGLLGYTF. CDR3 nucleotides: TGCGCCAGCAGCGTAGGGACAGGGGGCTTGCTTGGCTACACCTTC.

The DNA for the CDR3 is TGTGCCAGCAGTCCTTGGGACAGGGCAGGTGAAAAACTGTTTTTT. It translates to CASSPWDRAGEKLFF. This chain joins TRBV27 and TRBJ1-4; 9 nucleotides agree with TRBD1. V lost 5 bases to trimming and J lost 7 bases; unmatched junction nucleotides: 8. Per the germline V gene, CDR1 is MNHEY and CDR2 is SMNVEV (reference sequence). This CDR3 is built from 15 residues.

V usage is TRBV5-5 and J usage is TRBJ1-2, with TRBD1 identical over 9 bases. The ends lost 5 bases at V and 4 bases at J; junction bases unmatched: 3. Germline CDR1 SGHKS, CDR2 YYEKEE (reference sequence). This CDR3 region has 13 residues. The chain's CDR3 is CASRTGGSYGYTF. CDR3 nucleotides: TGTGCCAGCAGAACAGGGGGCTCCTATGGCTACACCTTC.

The chain's CDR3 is CASSLSPLETQYF. CDR3 nucleotide sequence: TGTGCCAGCAGCTTATCCCCGTTAGAGACCCAGTACTTC. The chain employs TRBV7-2 and TRBJ2-5; no definite D call. V lost 2 bases to trimming and J lost 4 bases, with 8 bases between them. Germline lookup yields CDR1 SGHTA and CDR2 FQGNSA. The CDR3 runs to 13 residues.

The chain uses TRBV7-9 and TRBJ2-1; TRBD2 aligns across 12 bases. The germline V gene encodes CDR1 SEHNR and CDR2 FQNEAQ (reference sequence). V trimming: 5 bases; J trimming: 8 bases; junction bases outside the gene matches: 16. This CDR3 is built from 18 residues. CDR3 region: CASSPPYGLAGGPDEQFF. CDR3 DNA sequence: TGTGCCAGCAGCCCGCCGTATGGGCTAGCGGGGGGGCCAGATGAGCAGTTCTTC.

This clone has just a few counts. The rearrangement joins TRBV7-8 to TRBJ2-2; weak D call: TRBD2 (6 bases). The germline gives CDR1 SGHVS, CDR2 FQNEAQ. The CDR3 extends over 17 amino acids. Between the trimmed V and J ends, which lost 1 base and 5 bases, there was a span of 17 bases. The CDR3 sequence: CASSLDRASASTGELFF. The CDR3 DNA follows: TGTGCCAGCAGCTTAGATCGGGCTAGCGCTTCGACCGGGGAGCTGTTTTTT.

The chain couples TRBV29-1 to TRBJ1-5; D is uncertain. The germline V gene encodes CDR1 SQVTM and CDR2 ANQGSEA. With 6 bases removed from V and 4 bases from J, the gap between germline ends came to 13 bases. The CDR3 is 13 amino acids. The CDR3 DNA is TGCAGCGTGGTACTTAACCCAAATCAGCCCCAGCATTTT. This sequence encodes CSVVLNPNQPQHF.

This chain connects TRBV5-6 to TRBJ2-3; D is perhaps TRBD1 (5 bases). V was trimmed by 4 bases and J by 7 bases, leaving 16 bases between them. The CDR3 extends over 14 amino acids. The germline gives CDR1 SGHDT, CDR2 YYEEEE. This CDR3 is CASSPRTPGNTQYF. For the CDR3, the DNA is TGTGCCAGCAGCCCAAGGACACCTGGGAATACGCAGTATTTT.

The chain combines TRBV12-5 with TRBJ1-2; 8 bases are shared with TRBD1. The CDR3 loop spans 16 amino acids. CDR1 and CDR2 (germline): LGHNT, FRNRAP. V lost 5 bases, J lost 5 bases, and 13 bases stayed unmatched. CDR3 bases: TGTGCTAGTGGTCCCTCTCCAGGGGGCCGTAGGTATGGCTACACCTTC. It codes for CASGPSPGGRRYGYTF.

The CDR3, as DNA: TGTGCCAGCAGTTCCTATCAGACAGGGGGCTTGAGCACTGAAGCTTTCTTT. It translates to CASSSYQTGGLSTEAFF. This chain uses TRBV27 with TRBJ1-1, with TRBD1 identical over 10 bases. V gave up 4 bases and J gave up 4 bases; unmatched junction bases: 12. Germline CDR1 is MNHEY and CDR2 is SMNVEV (reference sequence). The CDR3 length is 17 residues.

The V and J genes are TRBV18 and TRBJ2-7, with a tentative D call TRBD2 (6 bases). The V gene lost 3 bases and the J gene lost 3 bases, with 9 bases spanning the gap. The CDR3 consists of 13 residues. Germline V gene sequence: CDR1 KGHSH, CDR2 LQKENI. CDR3 sequence (DNA): TGTGCCAGCTCACCCGGGAGACGCTACGAGCAGTACGTC. Encoded protein: CASSPGRRYEQYV.

The chain uses TRBV4-2 and TRBJ2-3; 14 positions agree with TRBD2. Germline V gives CDR1 LGHNA, CDR2 YNFKEQ. The CDR3 contains 17 residues. V trimming: 2 bases; J trimming: 5 bases; junction bases outside the gene matches: 6. The CDR3 DNA sequence: TGTGCCAGCAGCCAAAAACCCGGGACTAGCGGGGGAGATACGCAGTATTTT. It encodes CASSQKPGTSGGDTQYF.

This clone was detected a few times. J is TRBJ2-2 and V is TRBV19; 7 positions agree with TRBD2. The CDR3 sequence is 15 residues long. The J segment lost 9 bases and the V segment lost 6 bases, leaving 13 bases of the junction unmatched. CDR1 and CDR2 (germline): LNHDA, SQIVND (reference sequence). As DNA, the CDR3 is TGTGCCAGTAGCCTCACTCCCAGCGGGAACCGGGAGCTGTTTTTT. This encodes CASSLTPSGNRELFF.

V usage is TRBV7-9 and J usage is TRBJ2-7, with 9 bases lining up with TRBD1. J gave up 6 bases and V 5 bases, and 2 bases lay outside the gene matches. CDR3 length: 12 amino acids. CDR1 is SEHNR, CDR2 FQNEAQ, per germline (reference sequence). DNA for the CDR3: TGTGCCAGCAGCCCGACAGGGGGCGAGCAGTACTTC. The encoded protein is CASSPTGGEQYF.

The J gene is TRBJ1-2, the V gene TRBV7-9, with 7 nucleotides matching TRBD1. This CDR3 has 13 amino acids. Germline assignment: CDR1 SEHNR and CDR2 FQNEAQ (reference sequence). Unmatched junction bases numbered 9, after V lost 6 bases and J lost 8 bases. CDR3 in amino acids: CASRRDSEAGYTF. The DNA for the CDR3 is TGTGCCAGCAGACGGGACAGCGAGGCGGGCTACACCTTC.

This chain links TRBV7-9 with TRBJ2-5; 8 bases align to TRBD2. The J segment lost 2 bases and the V segment lost 0 bases, leaving 2 bases of the junction unmatched. Germline CDR1 is SEHNR and CDR2 is FQNEAQ (reference sequence). The CDR3 extends over 15 amino acids. The CDR3 DNA reads as TGTGCCAGCAGCTTAGCCGGGGGGGATCAAGAGACCCAGTACTTC. The encoded protein is CASSLAGGDQETQYF.

The chain couples TRBV7-9 to TRBJ2-1; 7 bases map to TRBD2. Germline V gene lookup returns CDR1 SEHNR and CDR2 FQNEAQ (reference sequence). V lost 0 bases, J lost 8 bases, and 10 bases stayed unmatched. The CDR3 has 16 residues. This CDR3 reads CASSLALGGLSDEQFF. CDR3 bases: TGTGCCAGCAGCTTAGCGTTGGGGGGACTATCGGATGAGCAGTTCTTC.

This clone was observed a handful of times. The V call is TRBV5-1, the J call TRBJ2-1; TRBD2 aligns across 7 bases. This CDR3 has 16 residues. J was trimmed by 1 base and V by 0 bases; bases with no gene match: 4. Germline V gene lookup returns CDR1 SGHRS and CDR2 YFSETQ. In nucleotides, the CDR3 is TGCGCCAGCAGCTTGGGAGGCGGGAGATCCTACAATGAGCAGTTCTTC. Its translation is CASSLGGGRSYNEQFF.

This rearrangement joins TRBV5-1 to TRBJ2-1; a possible D gene is TRBD1 (5 bases). This CDR3 comprises 15 residues. Germline CDR1 SGHRS, CDR2 YFSETQ. Between the trimmed V and J ends, which lost 4 bases and 6 bases, there was a span of 17 bases. The CDR3 spells CASSHRAQGFNEQFF. CDR3 in DNA: TGCGCCAGCAGCCACCGGGCCCAGGGTTTCAATGAGCAGTTCTTC. The full variable domain, its missing parts supplied by reference TRBV5-1 and TRBJ2-1, is KAGVTQTPRYLIKTRGQQVTLSCSPISGHRSVSWYQQTPGQGLQFLFEYFSETQRNKGNFPGRFSGRQFSNSRSEMNVSTLELGDSALYLCASSHRAQGFNEQFFGPGTRLTVL.